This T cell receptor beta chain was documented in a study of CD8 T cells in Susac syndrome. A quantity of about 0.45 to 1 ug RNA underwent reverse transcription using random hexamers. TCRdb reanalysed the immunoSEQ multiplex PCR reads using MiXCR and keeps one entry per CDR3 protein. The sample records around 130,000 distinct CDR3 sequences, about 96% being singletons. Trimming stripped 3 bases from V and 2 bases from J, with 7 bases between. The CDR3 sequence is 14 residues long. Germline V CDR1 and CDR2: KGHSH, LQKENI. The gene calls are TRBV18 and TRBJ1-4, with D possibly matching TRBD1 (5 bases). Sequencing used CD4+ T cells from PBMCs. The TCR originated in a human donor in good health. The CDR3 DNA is TGTGCCAGCTCACCGGGGCATACTAATGAAAAACTGTTTTTT. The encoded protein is CASSPGHTNEKLFF.